This T cell receptor beta chain derives from a study of CD4 T cells in relation to SARS-CoV-2 and coronaviruses. Before the COVID-19 pandemic, during about 2010-2018, CD4+ T cells were taken from unexposed donors. Isolation of CD4+ T cells took place after about 9 days in culture. Testing used SARS-CoV-2 S/N and four cold-coronavirus spikes on unexposed-donor CD4+ T cells, cells permitting. Libraries were prepared by immunoSEQ multiplex PCR; TCRdb keeps only in-frame clonotypes and omits some of them. Here the sample spans roughly 21,000 clones, around 72% being singletons. A remark on this clone: Its specificity is not known.

Germline V gene sequence: CDR1 SGHVS, CDR2 FQNEAQ. Trimming shortened V by 4 bases and J by 7 bases, and 10 bases separated the two germline ends. This CDR3 contains 12 residues. This TCR was sampled from a human donor in good health. The chain is built from TRBV7-8 and TRBJ2-5; the D gene is possibly TRBD2 (6 bases). Sequenced: CD4+ T cells from PBMCs, cultured in vitro. CDR3 nucleotides: TGTGCCAGCAGCTCCGTCGGGGGGACCCAGTACTTC. Residues: CASSSVGGTQYF.